This T cell receptor (beta chain) was obtained from a study of response to subunit inactivated influenza vaccine. TCRdb itself ran the RT-PCR reads through MiXCR, one entry per CDR3 protein. The sample gives about 570,000 distinct CDR3 sequences, 12% of which show up once; about a tenth is in the top ten. Whole-study findings and limits: That few new T cells are recruited by each seasonal influenza vaccination was the authors' suggestion.

With regard to this clonotype: Its specificity is not known.

Losses at the gene ends were 1 base for V and 5 bases for J; bases not matched to a gene: 10. Germline CDR1 reads LGHNA; CDR2 reads YNFKEQ. The CDR3 extends over 17 amino acids. The sequence derives from a man aged 50-60 years who received an inactivated influenza vaccine. The specimen was PBMCs from blood, collected on the day of vaccination. The V call is TRBV4-2, the J call TRBJ2-3, with 9 bases fitting TRBD1. The CDR3 region has the DNA TGTGCCAGCAGCCAAGGCGTCGGGACAGGGAACGGAGATACGCAGTATTTT. This gives the protein CASSQGVGTGNGDTQYF.